This TCR beta chain was sequenced during a study of T cell responses to AZD1222 COVID-19 vaccine. Points on this clone: The antigen is unknown.

Sequencing was performed with immunoSEQ multiplex PCR; in TCRdb, only in-frame clones are kept and a portion is missing. The table lists around 84,000 clones, 92% of them singletons. Germline V CDR1 and CDR2: MDHEN, SYDVKM. The CDR3 has 15 residues. With V trimmed by 2 bases and J by 5 bases, 7 bases remained unmatched. Study-level findings and limits: Receipt of two AZD1222 doses was followed by a rise in Spike-specific TCR breadth and depth.

The sequence derives from an adult in good health. The gene calls are TRBV28 and TRBJ1-1, with 8 bases that match TRBD1. The sample here was peripheral blood, taken on day 0 of MenACWY control vaccination. CDR3 region: CASSLGQGAGTEAFF. CDR3 DNA: TGTGCCAGCAGTTTAGGCCAGGGGGCAGGTACTGAAGCTTTCTTT. Looking up the rest from reference TRBV28 and TRBJ1-1 gives the full variable domain: DVKVTQSSRYLVKRTGEKVFLECVQDMDHENMFWYRQDPGLGLRLIYFSYDVKMKEKGDIPEGYSVSREKKERFSLILESASTNQTSMYLCASSLGQGAGTEAFFGQGTRLTVV.